These 30 T cell receptor beta chains were sequenced from one sample in a study of T cells in Graves' hyperthyroidism and ophthalmopathy (dated by TCRdb to between 2018 and 2020). Preparation of the library involved multiplex PCR. The instrument given in TCRdb is Illumina HiSeq 2000. The TCR beta CDR3 regions were amplified from RNA transcripts. The first round of RT-PCR for the TCR CDR3 was performed with the HTBI primer set and the Qiagen OneStep RT-PCR kit. TCRdb reprocessing: public reads trimmed at Q25 with fastp, clones called with MiXCR, in-frame beta chains kept. Each CDR3 protein gets just one entry, which takes the most common genes and DNA from the rows behind it. This sample lists over 500,000 distinct CDR3 sequences; 11% to 15% were detected once. Roughly 13% of the sample is in the top ten clones. The material sequenced was blood. These receptors all stem from a woman in her forties with Graves' hyperthyroidism.

The rearrangement uses TRBV5-6 and TRBJ1-1, with TRBD1 as a possible D gene (5 bases). The V gene lost 1 base and the J gene lost 1 base, with 14 bases spanning the gap. CDR3 length equals 16 residues. Germline lookup yields CDR1 SGHDT and CDR2 YYEEEE. The CDR3 protein is CASSLWGSRANTEAFF. CDR3 in DNA: TGTGCCAGCAGCTTGTGGGGGAGCAGGGCGAACACTGAAGCTTTCTTT. Variable domain in full (rest from reference TRBV5-6 and TRBJ1-1): DAGVTQSPTHLIKTRGQQVTLRCSPKSGHDTVSWYQQALGQGPQFIFQYYEEEERQRGNFPDRFSGHQFPNYSSELNVNALLLGDSALYLCASSLWGSRANTEAFFGQGTRLTVV.

In this sample, this clonotype turned up a few times. The junction shows a germline mismatch at one end, possibly a read error. This chain joins TRBV29-1 and TRBJ1-1, with 8 bases identical to TRBD1. The CDR3 contains 17 residues. CDR1 and CDR2 (germline): SQVTM, ANQGSEA. CDR3 DNA: TGCAGCGTTGAAGATGGGAACAGGGGGGCCTTGAACACTGAAGCTTCCTTT. Its protein product is CSVEDGNRGALNTEASF.

This clonotype was found many times. The J gene is TRBJ2-1, the V gene TRBV29-1; 12 bases align to TRBD2. The trim removed 7 bases at V and 4 bases at J, leaving 14 bases unmatched. The CDR3 covers 17 residues. Germline CDR1 is SQVTM and CDR2 is ANQGSEA. The CDR3 DNA reads as TGCAGCGCCCGGGGAAGTAGACTAGCGGGGGCTTACAATGAGCAGTTCTTC. As protein: CSARGSRLAGAYNEQFF.

This clonotype was counted a few times. V usage is TRBV27 and J usage is TRBJ2-3, with unresolved D. Trimming stripped 1 base from V and 4 bases from J, with 9 bases between. Germline V gives CDR1 MNHEY, CDR2 SMNVEV (reference sequence). This CDR3 is built from 14 residues. CDR3 sequence: CASSLWAMSDTQYF. CDR3 in DNA: TGTGCCAGCAGTTTATGGGCAATGTCAGATACGCAGTATTTT.

This chain uses TRBV29-1 with TRBJ2-5; D is undetermined. V dropped 7 bases and J dropped 5 bases, with 8 bases sitting between them. The length of the CDR3 is 10 residues. Germline values: CDR1 SQVTM, CDR2 ANQGSEA. CDR3 DNA: TGCAGCGACGACGGGGAGACCCAGTACTTC. Its translation: CSDDGETQYF.

This clonotype was seen a few times. This chain links TRBV30 with TRBJ2-7, with 11 bases that match TRBD1. Per germline, CDR1 GTSNPN and CDR2 SVGIG (reference sequence). The CDR3 spans 15 residues. V shed 4 bases and J 2 bases; nucleotides not matched to a gene: 7. CDR3 DNA sequence: TGTGCCTGGAATTACCCGGGACAGGGGGCCTACGAGCAGTACTTC. Translation: CAWNYPGQGAYEQYF. Supplemented by reference TRBV30 and TRBJ2-7, the full variable domain reads SQTIHQWPATLVQPVGSPLSLECTVEGTSNPNLYWYRQAAGRGLQLLFYSVGIGQISSEVPQNLSASRPQDRQFILSSKKLLLSDSGFYLCAWNYPGQGAYEQYFGPGTRLTVT.

At least ten counts were recorded for this clonotype. The J gene is TRBJ1-6, the V gene TRBV18; 9 nucleotides line up with TRBD1. Germline V gene sequence: CDR1 KGHSH, CDR2 LQKENI. CDR3 length: 15 amino acids. Trimming took 0 bases from V and 7 from J; bases not matched to a gene: 1. The CDR3 is CASSPPGQGNSPLHF. The CDR3 DNA is TGTGCCAGCTCACCACCGGGACAGGGAAATTCACCCCTCCACTTT.

This clonotype appeared many times. The CDR3 region is CASSQDGLTTDTQYF. In DNA form, the CDR3 reads TGTGCCAGCAGCCAAGATGGACTTACCACAGATACGCAGTATTTT. The chain is built from TRBV14 and TRBJ2-3; tentatively, D is TRBD2 (5 bases). With 0 bases removed from V and 2 bases from J, the gap between germline ends came to 9 bases. The V gene's germline CDR1 is SGHDN and CDR2 FVKESK. This CDR3 is 15 amino acids long. The full variable domain, rest sourced from reference TRBV14 and TRBJ2-3, is EAGVTQFPSHSVIEKGQTVTLRCDPISGHDNLYWYRRVMGKEIKFLLHFVKESKQDESGMPNNRFLAERTGGTYSTLKVQPAELEDSGVYFCASSQDGLTTDTQYFGPGTRLTVL.

V usage is TRBV5-1 and J usage is TRBJ2-7; 9 bases line up with TRBD2. Per the germline V gene, CDR1 is SGHRS and CDR2 is YFSETQ. The CDR3 length is 15 residues. With 3 bases clipped from V and 9 bases from J, the junction kept 13 bases outside the gene matches. The CDR3 protein is CASSSTSGTLRAQYF. CDR3 sequence (DNA): TGCGCCAGCAGCTCGACTAGCGGTACCCTACGAGCGCAGTACTTC.

In its sample, this clonotype was seen many times. This chain connects TRBV9 to TRBJ1-1; D gene unclear. Germline V lookup: CDR1 SGDLS, CDR2 YYNGEE. The V end was cut by 0 bases, the J end by 0 bases, with 3 bases between. The CDR3 has 13 amino acids. For the CDR3, the DNA is TGTGCCAGCAGCGTAGCCGTGAACACTGAAGCTTTCTTT. Translation gives CASSVAVNTEAFF. The full variable domain, with the rest looked up from reference TRBV9 and TRBJ1-1, is DSGVTQTPKHLITATGQRVTLRCSPRSGDLSVYWYQQSLDQGLQFLIQYYNGEERAKGNILERFSAQQFPDLHSELNLSSLELGDSALYFCASSVAVNTEAFFGQGTRLTVV.

At least ten counts were recorded for this clonotype. The V and J genes are TRBV28 and TRBJ2-7, with 9 bases aligning to TRBD1. The germline gives CDR1 MDHEN, CDR2 SYDVKM. This CDR3 region has 14 residues. The J segment lost 3 bases and the V segment lost 6 bases, leaving 6 bases of the junction unmatched. CDR3 sequence reads: CASRPGTGFYEQYF. The CDR3 DNA follows: TGTGCCAGCAGACCCGGGACAGGGTTCTACGAGCAGTACTTC.

This clonotype was counted ten times or more. The chain employs TRBV3-1 and TRBJ1-2; D is undetermined. Germline V lookup: CDR1 LGHDT, CDR2 YNNKEL (reference sequence). Trimming took 4 bases from V and 7 from J, leaving 16 bases between them. CDR3 length: 14 residues. The CDR3 protein is CASSPTLGGSGYTF. CDR3 nucleotides: TGTGCCAGCAGCCCGACACTGGGTGGATCTGGCTACACCTTC.

V is TRBV5-4 and J is TRBJ2-1; 9 nucleotides line up with TRBD1. The CDR3 spans 15 residues. Germline assignment: CDR1 SGHNT and CDR2 YYREEE (reference sequence). Unmatched junction bases numbered 8, after V lost 4 bases and J lost 6 bases. The DNA for the CDR3 is TGTGCCAGCAGCGAACAGGGGGCGGTGGGCAATGAGCAGTTCTTC. Translated: CASSEQGAVGNEQFF.

This clonotype has at least ten counts. The V gene is TRBV20-1, the J gene TRBJ2-1, with a possible D match to TRBD2 (6 bases). The germline V gene encodes CDR1 DFQATT and CDR2 SNEGSKA (reference sequence). The CDR3 covers 15 residues. With 5 bases removed from V and 2 bases from J, the gap between germline ends came to 16 bases. The chain's CDR3 is CSASSRDWPYNEQFF. CDR3 bases: TGCAGTGCTTCCTCCCGGGACTGGCCCTACAATGAGCAGTTCTTC.

This clonotype was counted only a few times. The gene calls are TRBV5-4 and TRBJ2-2; 7 nucleotides line up with TRBD2. This CDR3 has 16 residues. Losses at the gene ends were 4 bases for V and 0 bases for J; bases not matched to a gene: 6. Germline V CDR1 and CDR2: SGHNT, YYREEE (reference sequence). The CDR3 DNA sequence: TGTGCCAGCAGCCTAGCGGCCACCGCGAACACCGGGGAGCTGTTTTTT. Protein sequence: CASSLAATANTGELFF.

This clonotype was seen a few times. The chain recombines TRBV9 with TRBJ2-3; D might be TRBD2 (6 bases). Trimming shortened V by 3 bases and J by 0 bases, and 11 bases separated the two germline ends. From germline, CDR1 is SGDLS and CDR2 YYNGEE. The CDR3 length is 15 residues. CDR3 nucleotides: TGTGCCAGCAGCGACGGGACTCCGAGCACAGATACGCAGTATTTT. This gives the protein CASSDGTPSTDTQYF.

This clonotype was found a few times. V is TRBV7-8 and J is TRBJ1-6; 8 bases match TRBD1. V shed 3 bases, J shed 0 bases, and the junction held 4 bases outside the gene matches. Germline V gene lookup returns CDR1 SGHVS and CDR2 FQNEAQ. This CDR3 comprises 17 residues. The CDR3 loop is CASSLGDRISYNSPLHF. CDR3 nucleotide sequence: TGTGCCAGCAGCTTGGGGGACAGGATCTCCTATAATTCACCCCTCCACTTT.

The V and J genes are TRBV6-1 and TRBJ2-3; D remains ambiguous. Germline lookup yields CDR1 MNHNS and CDR2 SASEGT. V was shortened by 0 bases and J by 5 bases, with 6 bases between the two germline ends. The CDR3 has 13 amino acids. The CDR3 loop reads CASSEAFGDTQYF. As DNA, the CDR3 is TGTGCCAGCAGTGAAGCATTCGGAGATACGCAGTATTTT.

This clonotype was picked up a small number of times. The chain is built from TRBV6-2 or TRBV6-3 and TRBJ2-1; the D call may be TRBD1 or TRBD2 (6 bases each). The V end lost 5 bases, the J end lost 8 bases, and 16 bases lay between the germline ends. Germline-derived CDR1 and CDR2 are MNHEY and SVGEGT. The CDR3 totals 14 residues. The DNA of the CDR3 is TGTGCCAGCAGTATACCGGGGGCGGCTGATGAGCAGTTCTTC. It specifies CASSIPGAADEQFF.

This clonotype appeared many times. V usage is TRBV18 and J usage is TRBJ1-1; the D is unclear. The V end lost 6 bases, the J end lost 4 bases, and 15 bases lay between the germline ends. Looked up from germline, CDR1 is KGHSH and CDR2 is LQKENI. This CDR3 has 14 amino acids. CDR3 residues: CASSLGSLGTEAFF. The CDR3 DNA sequence: TGTGCCAGCTCCCTCGGGTCCTTGGGCACTGAAGCTTTCTTT.

This clonotype was seen ten or more times. The V call is TRBV28, the J call TRBJ2-7; D perhaps matches TRBD2 (5 bases). Trimming stripped 5 bases from V and 2 bases from J, with 16 bases between. Germline lookup yields CDR1 MDHEN and CDR2 SYDVKM. The CDR3 spans 15 residues. The CDR3 loop reads CASSPPLATTYEQYF. The DNA of the CDR3 is TGTGCCAGCAGTCCCCCTCTGGCGACTACCTACGAGCAGTACTTC.

The rearrangement joins TRBV12-3 or TRBV12-4 to TRBJ2-3, with D tentatively TRBD1 or TRBD2 (5 bases each). Trimming removed 6 bases from V and 3 bases from J, with 19 bases in between. This CDR3 region has 16 residues. CDR3 DNA: TGTGCCAGCAGCCACGGGACGTCGGTGATAACAGATACGCAGTATTTT. It is translated as CASSHGTSVITDTQYF.

The chain recombines TRBV10-1 with TRBJ1-4; 7 bases map to TRBD1. With V trimmed by 3 bases and J by 7 bases, 5 bases remained unmatched. Germline V gene data show CDR1 as WNHNN and CDR2 as SYGVQD (reference sequence). CDR3 length: 14 residues. The CDR3: CASSDRQGSEKLFF. DNA for the CDR3: TGCGCCAGCAGTGATCGACAGGGAAGTGAAAAACTGTTTTTT.

This clonotype was picked up many times. The V gene is TRBV2, the J gene TRBJ2-7; possibly TRBD2 for D (5 bases). The CDR3 length is 14 residues. Trimming took off 2 bases at V and 1 base at J, with 9 bases between the two ends. Looked up from germline, CDR1 is SNHLY and CDR2 is FYNNEI. The CDR3: CASSENGLSYEQYF. CDR3 coding DNA: TGTGCCAGCAGTGAAAACGGACTGTCCTACGAGCAGTACTTC. The full variable domain, its missing parts supplied by reference TRBV2 and TRBJ2-7, is EPEVTQTPSHQVTQMGQEVILRCVPISNHLYFYWYRQILGQKVEFLVSFYNNEISEKSEIFDDQFSVERPDGSNFTLKIRSTKLEDSAMYFCASSENGLSYEQYFGPGTRLTVT.

This clonotype was recorded at least ten times. This chain uses TRBV20-1 with TRBJ1-1; possibly TRBD1 for D (6 bases). From germline, CDR1 is DFQATT and CDR2 SNEGSKA (reference sequence). The CDR3 is 16 residues long. Trimming pared 0 bases from V and 6 bases from J, leaving 20 bases between. The CDR3 nucleotides read TGCAGTGCTAGAGATGACGACAGGTCTATGAGGGCTGAAGCTTTCTTT. Translated, it gives CSARDDDRSMRAEAFF.

V and J are TRBV20-1 and TRBJ2-1, with D possibly TRBD1 on 5 matching bases. Trimming removed 3 bases at V and 12 bases at J, with 15 bases between. Germline assignment: CDR1 DFQATT and CDR2 SNEGSKA (reference sequence). The CDR3 consists of 12 residues. The CDR3 sequence: CSARDNVVGQFF. The CDR3 region has the DNA TGCAGTGCTAGGGACAACGTTGTAGGGCAGTTCTTC.

This clonotype was counted at least ten times. The chain joins TRBV5-6 to TRBJ2-7, with 8 positions matching TRBD1. The germline gives CDR1 SGHDT, CDR2 YYEEEE. This CDR3 region has 15 residues. With 4 bases clipped from V and 3 bases from J, the junction kept 9 bases outside the gene matches. Here the CDR3 reads CASSPGQGFDYEQYF. CDR3 sequence (DNA): TGTGCCAGCAGCCCCGGACAGGGCTTTGACTACGAGCAGTACTTC.

This clonotype was recorded at least ten times. The gene calls are TRBV12-3 or TRBV12-4 and TRBJ2-3, with 7 bases that match TRBD2. The CDR3 is made up of 17 amino acids. After removal of 1 base from V and 7 bases from J, the junction contained 14 bases not matched to a gene. This chain's CDR3 is CASSLEGGPYIQYTQYF. In nucleotides, the CDR3 is TGTGCCAGCAGTTTAGAGGGAGGGCCATATATTCAATATACGCAGTATTTT.

This clonotype was found many times. The J gene is TRBJ2-7, the V gene TRBV18; D gene ambiguous. Per the germline V gene, CDR1 is KGHSH and CDR2 is LQKENI. V gave up 3 bases and J gave up 6 bases, with 21 bases separating them. This CDR3 has 16 amino acids. The CDR3 sequence: CASSPGSILARREQYF. The CDR3, as DNA: TGTGCCAGCTCACCTGGTTCTATATTAGCACGTCGCGAGCAGTACTTC.

On this clonotype: One junction end does not reproduce the germline sequence, and a read error may be involved. The chain is built from TRBV20-1 and TRBJ2-1, with 12 bases fitting TRBD2. The CDR3 length is 14 residues. Germline values: CDR1 DFQATT, CDR2 SNEGSKA (reference sequence). CDR3 sequence reads: CSALLAGGYNKQFF. CDR3 coding DNA: TGCAGTGCTCTACTAGCGGGAGGCTACAATAAGCAGTTCTTC.